A single sample gave rise to the 22 T cell receptor beta chains below, sequenced in a study of shared clonotypes between healthy human individuals. Produced via immunoSEQ multiplex PCR; TCRdb's table is partial and in-frame only. The table includes more than 900,000 clones, about four fifths detected once. The sequenced sample consisted of memory CD4+ T cells from PBMCs. Subset in this sample: CD45RA-negative fraction. The source is a man in his late teens or twenties in good health. Some clones in this sample may be carry-over from other donors' samples.

As to this clone: Different DNA sequences within this sample yield the same CDR3. The genes are TRBV6-5 and TRBJ2-3; TRBD1 matches at 7 bases. This CDR3 has 13 amino acids. The germline CDR1 and CDR2 sequences are MNHEY and SVGAGI. After removal of 8 bases from V and 1 base from J, the junction contained 3 bases not matched to a gene. CDR3 nucleotides: TGTGCCAGCGGAGACAGGGGCACAGATACGCAGTATTTT. It yields the protein CASGDRGTDTQYF.

The CDR3 reads CASSLDRSTYEQYF. The CDR3, as DNA: TGTGCCAGCAGCTTGGACAGGAGCACCTACGAGCAGTACTTC. This chain joins TRBV5-4 and TRBJ2-7; tentatively, D is TRBD1 (5 bases). Germline-derived CDR1 and CDR2 are SGHNT and YYREEE (reference sequence). Trimming took 0 bases from V and 2 from J, leaving 9 bases between them. The CDR3 consists of 14 residues.

The gene calls are TRBV7-9 and TRBJ2-1; weak D call: TRBD2 (7 bases). The CDR3 consists of 16 residues. Germline V gene sequence: CDR1 SEHNR, CDR2 FQNEAQ (reference sequence). Deletions cut 2 bases from V and 3 bases from J, with 14 bases between. The CDR3: CASSLRGGSNYNEQFF. The CDR3 DNA is TGTGCCAGCAGCTTAAGGGGGGGAAGCAACTACAATGAGCAGTTCTTC.

Remarks on this clone: A clone one base away is much larger, so this may be a read error. Other DNA sequences in the sample encode the same CDR3. The J gene is TRBJ2-5, the V gene TRBV28; D is unclear. Germline V CDR1 and CDR2: MDHEN, SYDVKM. V was shortened by 2 bases and J by 5 bases, with 0 bases between the two germline ends. This CDR3 region has 10 residues. The CDR3, as DNA: TGTGCCAGCAGTTTAGAGACCCAGTACTTC. It specifies CASSLETQYF.

The chain has TRBV5-1 and TRBJ2-7, with D maybe TRBD2 (6 bases). The germline V gene encodes CDR1 SGHRS and CDR2 YFSETQ. The ends were cut back, 1 base at V and 6 bases at J, with 14 bases in the middle. This CDR3 spans 14 amino acids. In DNA, the CDR3 is TGCGCCAGCAGCTTGATTGAGGGTAGCGGCGAGCAGTACTTC. This translates into CASSLIEGSGEQYF.

As for this clone: This may arise from a read error, as a much more abundant clone is one base away. This chain uses TRBV28 with TRBJ1-4; 8 bases fit TRBD1. Germline V gene lookup returns CDR1 MDHEN and CDR2 SYDVKM. The V and J ends lost 11 bases and 6 bases, in that order; junction bases with no gene match: 11. CDR3 length equals 14 residues. CDR3 DNA sequence: TGTGCCGGCGGTCACAGGGGGAGGGATGAAAAACTGTTTTTT. This gives the protein CAGGHRGRDEKLFF. Full variable domain (remainder filled in from reference TRBV28 and TRBJ1-4): DVKVTQSSRYLVKRTGEKVFLECVQDMDHENMFWYRQDPGLGLRLIYFSYDVKMKEKGDIPEGYSVSREKKERFSLILESASTNQTSMYLCAGGHRGRDEKLFFGSGTQLSVL.

This chain links TRBV5-4 with TRBJ1-3, with D uncertain. Germline V lookup: CDR1 SGHNT, CDR2 YYREEE (reference sequence). Trimming left V 5 bases short and J 0 bases short, with 9 bases between. The length of the CDR3 is 14 residues. The CDR3 reads CASSPASSGNTIYF. CDR3 coding DNA: TGTGCCAGCAGTCCGGCCTCCTCTGGAAACACCATATATTTT. Variable domain in full (rest from reference TRBV5-4 and TRBJ1-3): ETGVTQSPTHLIKTRGQQVTLRCSSQSGHNTVSWYQQALGQGPQFIFQYYREEENGRGNFPPRFSGLQFPNYSSELNVNALELDDSALYLCASSPASSGNTIYFGEGSWLTVV.

This rearrangement joins TRBV7-2 to TRBJ2-7; D call uncertain. CDR3 size: 13 residues. CDR1 and CDR2 (germline): SGHTA, FQGNSA. The V gene lost 5 bases and the J gene lost 1 base, with 9 bases spanning the gap. The CDR3 DNA sequence: TGTGCCAGCAGCCCCCAGGCTTCCTACGAGCAGTACTTC. Translating gives CASSPQASYEQYF.

The chain joins TRBV5-1 to TRBJ1-4; D is possibly TRBD1 (6 bases). The CDR3 spans 15 residues. Trimming took off 5 bases at V and 0 bases at J, with 11 bases between the two ends. Germline assignment: CDR1 SGHRS and CDR2 YFSETQ. Here the CDR3 reads CASSPGVATNEKLFF. The CDR3 bases are TGCGCCAGCAGTCCAGGGGTGGCAACTAATGAAAAACTGTTTTTT.

The chain combines TRBV12-2 with TRBJ1-3. TRBV12-2 is flagged as a pseudogene. This CDR3 contains 10 residues. Here the CDR3 reads CAMTGNTIYF. As DNA, the CDR3 is TGTGCGATGACTGGAAACACCATATATTTT.

This chain uses TRBV6-1 with TRBJ1-1; D is unresolved. Germline V lookup: CDR1 MNHNS, CDR2 SASEGT. The CDR3 has 14 amino acids. Trimming left V 2 bases short and J 9 bases short, with 16 bases between. CDR3 amino acids: CASSEFGQTGQAFF. CDR3 in DNA: TGTGCCAGCAGTGAATTCGGGCAAACGGGCCAAGCTTTCTTT.

The chain recombines TRBV2 with TRBJ1-1; D call uncertain. The ends were cut back, 4 bases at V and 11 bases at J, with 11 bases in the middle. Germline assignment: CDR1 SNHLY and CDR2 FYNNEI. The CDR3 runs 11 residues. The chain's CDR3 is CASSARPVAFF. In DNA, the CDR3 is TGTGCCAGCAGTGCCCGGCCCGTCGCTTTCTTT.

V usage is TRBV25-1 and J usage is TRBJ1-2; D might be TRBD1 (6 bases). CDR3 length: 13 residues. From germline, CDR1 is MGHDK and CDR2 SYGVNS. Trimming removed 5 bases at V and 13 bases at J, with 20 bases between. CDR3 protein: CASSKKDSQLITF. The CDR3 nucleotides are TGTGCCAGCAGTAAAAAGGACAGCCAGCTCATCACCTTC.

This clone showed up many times. The CDR3 DNA is TGTGCCAGCAGTTGGGGGTTGGGGGACATTCAGTACTTC. This gives the protein CASSWGLGDIQYF. V and J are TRBV28 and TRBJ2-4; D tentatively reads TRBD1 or TRBD2 (5 bases each). Trimming stripped 4 bases from V and 8 bases from J, with 12 bases between. The germline CDR1 and CDR2 sequences are MDHEN and SYDVKM. The CDR3 is 13 residues long.

V is TRBV6-1 and J is TRBJ2-7; TRBD2 aligns across 8 bases. The germline V gene encodes CDR1 MNHNS and CDR2 SASEGT. The CDR3 has 14 amino acids. The trim removed 7 bases at V and 2 bases at J, leaving 7 bases unmatched. CDR3: CASKPAGETYEQYF. The CDR3 DNA reads TGTGCCAGCAAACCAGCGGGGGAGACCTACGAGCAGTACTTC.

The chain has TRBV4-2 and TRBJ2-1; a weak D match, TRBD2 (6 bases). The V gene's germline CDR1 is LGHNA and CDR2 YNFKEQ. The germline V and J ends were trimmed by 4 bases and 8 bases, with 27 bases remaining between them. This CDR3 comprises 18 residues. The CDR3 region is CASSRNPPKTRGFHEQFF. DNA for the CDR3: TGTGCCAGCAGCCGGAATCCACCGAAGACTAGGGGTTTCCATGAGCAGTTCTTC.

Turning to this clone: A much larger clone lies a single base off, so this may be a read error. Other nucleotide sequences in the sample specify the same CDR3. The V call is TRBV7-3, the J call TRBJ1-1, with D possibly being TRBD1 (6 bases). V lost 3 bases to trimming and J lost 1 base, with 6 bases between them. The V gene's germline CDR1 is SGHTA and CDR2 FQGTGA. This CDR3 has 13 residues. In DNA, the CDR3 is TGTGCCAGCAGCTTGGGACAGAACACTGAAGCTTTCTTT. Its protein product is CASSLGQNTEAFF.

The chain is built from TRBV19 and TRBJ2-7, with 10 bases lining up with TRBD2. The CDR3 is made up of 15 amino acids. Germline lookup yields CDR1 LNHDA and CDR2 SQIVND (reference sequence). Losses at the gene ends were 4 bases for V and 2 bases for J; bases not matched to a gene: 5. CDR3 residues: CASSTQREGPYEQYF. The CDR3 DNA follows: TGTGCCAGTAGTACCCAGCGGGAGGGTCCCTACGAGCAGTACTTC.

The J gene is TRBJ1-4, the V gene TRBV29-1, with D hard to call. CDR1 and CDR2 (germline): SQVTM, ANQGSEA. This CDR3 region has 13 residues. Trimming took off 5 bases at V and 6 bases at J, with 13 bases between the two ends. The CDR3: CSVYARGDEKLFF. DNA of the CDR3: TGCAGCGTTTACGCCCGCGGGGATGAAAAACTGTTTTTT.

The V gene is TRBV6-4, the J gene TRBJ2-1; TRBD2 is a possible D gene (5 bases). CDR3 size: 12 residues. Germline CDR1 and CDR2: MRHNA and SNTAGT. V lost 6 bases to trimming and J lost 7 bases, with 10 bases between them. CDR3 sequence: CASSPGGNEQFF. DNA for the CDR3: TGTGCCAGCAGCCCCGGCGGGAATGAGCAGTTCTTC.

This clone was seen a single time. A single base is all that separates this from a far larger clone, so a read error is likely. This chain connects TRBV4-2 to TRBJ2-1; 9 bases align to TRBD2. CDR1 and CDR2 (germline): LGHNA, YNFKEQ. This CDR3 is built from 17 residues. J gave up 5 bases and V 7 bases, and 15 bases lay outside the gene matches. CDR3 region: CASNRSIPGLANNEQFF. Here the CDR3 DNA reads TGTGCCAGCAACCGTTCCATACCGGGACTAGCAAACAATGAGCAGTTCTTC.

The chain has TRBV18 and TRBJ2-3; D gene ambiguous. V lost 0 bases, J lost 0 bases, and 7 bases lay in between. CDR1 is KGHSH, CDR2 LQKENI, per germline. The CDR3 has 15 amino acids. CDR3 DNA sequence: TGTGCCAGCTCACCACCAACGAGAAGCACAGATACGCAGTATTTT. It specifies CASSPPTRSTDTQYF.